These 4 T cell receptor beta chains originate from one sample sequenced in a study of shared clonotypes between healthy human individuals (dated by TCRdb to 2019 to 2021). Preparation of the library involved the immunoSEQ multiplex PCR assay. Held by TCRdb, this immuneACCESS table contains in-frame sequences only and omits some clones. Under half of the omission traces to an unresolved V gene where checked; the cause of the rest is unknown. Present in this sample are some 2,100,000 clones, approximately 96% of which were seen just once. In total, the top ten clones hold around 0.13% of the sample. Sequenced sample: naive CD4+ T cells sorted from blood. The intended sense of this specimen's cell subset or site label: CD45RA+ positively selected. These receptors were taken from a man in his late teens or twenties in good health.

This clone was detected a few times. The sample carries other DNA sequences with the same CDR3. The gene calls are TRBV30 and TRBJ2-7; possibly TRBD1 for D (6 bases). The CDR3 is 11 residues long. Germline loops: CDR1 GTSNPN, CDR2 SVGIG (reference sequence). V was trimmed by 4 bases and J by 2 bases, leaving 6 bases between them. This chain's CDR3 is CAWTGAYEQYF. DNA for the CDR3: TGTGCCTGGACAGGGGCCTACGAGCAGTACTTC.

CDR3 amino acids: CSVETGLNTEAFF. The DNA of the CDR3 is TGCAGCGTTGAAACAGGGCTGAACACTGAAGCTTTCTTT. The chain recombines TRBV29-1 with TRBJ1-1, with D possibly matching TRBD1 (6 bases). The CDR3 contains 13 residues. Germline CDR1 and CDR2: SQVTM and ANQGSEA. The ends were cut back, 2 bases at V and 0 bases at J, with 7 bases in the middle.

The gene calls are TRBV27 and TRBJ2-7; 10 positions match TRBD2. After removal of 7 bases from V and 5 bases from J, the junction contained 11 bases not matched to a gene. CDR3 length equals 15 residues. The V gene's germline CDR1 is MNHEY and CDR2 SMNVEV (reference sequence). The CDR3 protein is CASKRAGGAKDEQYF. CDR3 coding DNA: TGTGCCAGCAAGCGAGCGGGAGGGGCAAAAGACGAGCAGTACTTC.

The rearrangement links TRBV30 to TRBJ2-2; D is uncertain. The CDR3 extends over 11 amino acids. V lost 3 bases to trimming and J lost 11 bases, with 10 bases between them. In germline, CDR1 is GTSNPN, CDR2 SVGIG (reference sequence). In DNA form, the CDR3 reads TGTGCCTGGAGCCCGACAAGAGAGCTGTTTTTT. This translates into CAWSPTRELFF.